These 19 T cell receptor beta chains were sequenced from one sample in a study of beta chain features in type 1 diabetes. cDNA synthesis used the whole RNA isolate, giving expressed TCRB sequences. Profiling relied on immunoSEQ multiplex PCR, and the TCRdb table lists in-frame clones only, not all of them. The table records a few hundred thousand clones, 25% to 30% of them present only once. Material for sequencing was central memory CD4+ T cells from blood. Receptors originate from a man aged 25 to 40 in good health.

Many counts were recorded for this clone. This chain uses TRBV30 with TRBJ1-3; 7 bases agree with TRBD1. The J segment lost 0 bases and the V segment lost 3 bases, leaving 8 bases of the junction unmatched. This CDR3 is 16 amino acids long. The germline V gene has CDR1 GTSNPN and CDR2 SVGIG (reference sequence). Written as DNA, the CDR3 is TGTGCCTGGAGCAGGGACAGATCCTTCTCTGGAAACACCATATATTTT. This gives the protein CAWSRDRSFSGNTIYF.

This clone was detected only a few times. V usage is TRBV5-1 and J usage is TRBJ2-3; D gene uncertain. The germline CDR1 and CDR2 sequences are SGHRS and YFSETQ. CDR3 length: 16 amino acids. V gave up 0 bases and J gave up 0 bases, with 11 bases separating them. Written as DNA, the CDR3 is TGCGCCAGCAGCTTGGCCGCCACCACTAGCACAGATACGCAGTATTTT. The encoded protein is CASSLAATTSTDTQYF.

The V and J genes are TRBV7-7 and TRBJ2-5; D not resolved. The V end lost 11 bases, the J end lost 7 bases, and 14 bases lay between the germline ends. Per the germline V gene, CDR1 is SSHAT and CDR2 is FNYEAQ (reference sequence). The CDR3 runs 11 residues. The CDR3 reads CAVKGLGTQYF. CDR3 coding DNA: TGTGCCGTTAAGGGCCTCGGGACCCAGTACTTC.

In this sample, this clone turned up a few times. CDR3 residues: CASSSGRLNTEAFF. CDR3 nucleotides: TGTGCCAGCAGCTCGGGACGGCTGAACACTGAAGCTTTCTTT. This chain connects TRBV11-2 to TRBJ1-1, with D maybe TRBD1 (5 bases). CDR1 is SGHAT, CDR2 FQNNGV, per germline. The CDR3 loop spans 14 amino acids. Deletions cut 4 bases from V and 0 bases from J, with 9 bases between.

This chain's CDR3 is CASSSSGRPSTDTQYF. The DNA for the CDR3 is TGTGCCAGCAGCTCTAGCGGGAGGCCAAGCACAGATACGCAGTATTTT. This chain uses TRBV7-2 with TRBJ2-3; the match to TRBD2 covers 11 bases. Germline-derived CDR1 and CDR2 are SGHTA and FQGNSA. The CDR3 spans 16 residues. Losses at the gene ends were 4 bases for V and 0 bases for J; bases not matched to a gene: 3.

V gene TRBV7-2 combines with J gene TRBJ2-3; 7 bases agree with TRBD1. The length of the CDR3 is 15 residues. Per germline, CDR1 SGHTA and CDR2 FQGNSA. Trimming cost V 5 bases and J 2 bases; bases outside gene matches: 7. Here the CDR3 reads CASSPQTGFTDTQYF. In nucleotides, the CDR3 is TGTGCCAGCAGCCCGCAGACAGGGTTCACAGATACGCAGTATTTT.

The chain is built from TRBV25-1 and TRBJ2-2, with 7 bases aligning to TRBD1. Germline loops: CDR1 MGHDK, CDR2 SYGVNS. The CDR3 consists of 15 residues. Losses at the gene ends were 1 base for V and 5 bases for J; bases not matched to a gene: 4. As DNA, the CDR3 is TGTGCCAGCAGTGAATCCGGGACAGCTACCGGGGAGCTGTTTTTT. Translated, it gives CASSESGTATGELFF. The whole variable domain, remainder taken from reference TRBV25-1 and TRBJ2-2, is EADIYQTPRYLVIGTGKKITLECSQTMGHDKMYWYQQDPGMELHLIHYSYGVNSTEKGDLSSESTVSRIRTEHFPLTLESARPSHTSQYLCASSESGTATGELFFGEGSRLTVL.

This clone was detected a few times. V and J are TRBV6-1 and TRBJ1-5; D might be TRBD1 (5 bases). The CDR3 is 15 amino acids. V gave up 4 bases and J gave up 5 bases, with 15 bases separating them. Per the germline V gene, CDR1 is MNHNS and CDR2 is SASEGT. CDR3 in DNA: TGTGCCAGCAGTGCTATGGCAGGGTGGGATCAGCCCCAGCATTTT. This sequence encodes CASSAMAGWDQPQHF.

This clone was observed a handful of times. The CDR3 spells CASSLGTSGRNHEQYF. CDR3 nucleotide sequence: TGTGCCAGCAGCCTTGGGACTAGCGGGAGGAACCACGAGCAGTACTTC. The chain is built from TRBV7-8 and TRBJ2-7; 15 bases match TRBD2. Germline V gene data show CDR1 as SGHVS and CDR2 as FQNEAQ. V trimming: 5 bases; J trimming: 5 bases; junction bases outside the gene matches: 7. The CDR3 runs 16 residues.

This clone showed up just a few times. The chain couples TRBV5-6 to TRBJ2-3; a possible D gene is TRBD1 (5 bases). This CDR3 has 17 residues. Trimming removed 3 bases at V and 0 bases at J, with 17 bases between. Germline V gene data show CDR1 as SGHDT and CDR2 as YYEEEE. This CDR3 reads CASSSIRAGSSTDTQYF. CDR3 in DNA: TGTGCCAGCAGCTCCATCCGGGCAGGGTCGAGCACAGATACGCAGTATTTT.

The chain carries TRBV5-4 and TRBJ1-4; 8 positions agree with TRBD1. The CDR3 contains 15 residues. Germline CDR1 SGHNT, CDR2 YYREEE (reference sequence). Trimming cost V 0 bases and J 7 bases; bases outside gene matches: 5. The chain's CDR3 is CASSLARGQGEKLFF. The CDR3 nucleotides are TGTGCCAGCAGCTTGGCCAGGGGGCAAGGTGAAAAACTGTTTTTT.

This clone has only a few counts. J is TRBJ2-3 and V is TRBV6-1; D call uncertain. The V gene lost 1 base and the J gene lost 5 bases, with 1 base spanning the gap. Germline lookup yields CDR1 MNHNS and CDR2 SASEGT. The CDR3 contains 11 residues. The CDR3 bases are TGTGCCAGCAGTGAAGGAGATACGCAGTATTTT. It specifies CASSEGDTQYF.

This clone has only a few counts. This sequence joins TRBV6-5 and TRBJ1-1; D remains ambiguous. CDR1 and CDR2 from the germline V gene are MNHEY and SVGAGI. The CDR3 sequence is 12 residues long. The V end was cut by 5 bases, the J end by 1 base, with 5 bases between. CDR3 bases: TGTGCCAGCAGTCTCAGGAACACTGAAGCTTTCTTT. This gives the protein CASSLRNTEAFF.

This clone was detected only a few times. The V call is TRBV7-9, the J call TRBJ2-4, with 13 bases matching TRBD2. Germline CDR1 is SEHNR and CDR2 is FQNEAQ (reference sequence). The length of the CDR3 is 19 residues. With V trimmed by 5 bases and J by 2 bases, 12 bases remained unmatched. The CDR3 DNA sequence: TGTGCCAGCAGCCCCCTGATAGGACTAGCGGGAGAACCCAAAAACATTCAGTACTTC. It is translated as CASSPLIGLAGEPKNIQYF.

This clone was counted between two and nine times. The chain uses TRBV7-6 and TRBJ2-5; 8 bases are a match to TRBD2. Trimming at V came to 5 bases and at J to 3 bases, leaving 14 bases not matched to a gene. This CDR3 has 17 residues. From germline, CDR1 is SGHVS and CDR2 FNYEAQ. The CDR3 is CASSPTWAAGVKETQYF. In DNA, the CDR3 is TGTGCCAGCAGCCCGACCTGGGCAGCGGGGGTTAAAGAGACCCAGTACTTC.

The CDR3 DNA sequence: TGTGCCATCAGGGACGCTAGCGTCTCCCAAGAGACCCAGTACTTC. Amino acids: CAIRDASVSQETQYF. The chain employs TRBV10-3 and TRBJ2-5, with D perhaps TRBD2 (6 bases). The length of the CDR3 is 15 residues. CDR1 and CDR2 from the germline V gene are ENHRY and SYGVKD. With 6 bases removed from V and 1 base from J, the gap between germline ends came to 15 bases.

This clone was observed a few times. The V gene is TRBV15, the J gene TRBJ1-2, with D possibly TRBD1 on 6 matching bases. This CDR3 has 14 residues. Germline loops: CDR1 LNHNV, CDR2 YYDKDF (reference sequence). Trimming took off 3 bases at V and 4 bases at J, with 12 bases between the two ends. The CDR3 coding sequence is TGTGCCACCAGCAGGGCAGGGGACCTCTATGGCTACACCTTC. It specifies CATSRAGDLYGYTF.

The chain has TRBV2 and TRBJ2-7, with D maybe TRBD2 (5 bases). The V end was cut by 6 bases, the J end by 1 base, with 13 bases between. The CDR3 is made up of 14 amino acids. Per the germline V gene, CDR1 is SNHLY and CDR2 is FYNNEI. CDR3 sequence reads: CASSGSEGSYEQYF. The DNA for the CDR3 is TGTGCCAGCAGCGGGTCCGAGGGATCCTACGAGCAGTACTTC.

This clone appeared a single time. This chain uses TRBV7-2 with TRBJ1-1; no definite D call. Trimming removed 5 bases from V and 8 bases from J, with 12 bases in between. The germline gives CDR1 SGHTA, CDR2 FQGNSA. The CDR3 extends over 12 amino acids. Here the CDR3 reads CASSLPGLEAFF. In nucleotides, the CDR3 is TGTGCCAGCAGCCTGCCGGGCCTCGAAGCTTTCTTT.